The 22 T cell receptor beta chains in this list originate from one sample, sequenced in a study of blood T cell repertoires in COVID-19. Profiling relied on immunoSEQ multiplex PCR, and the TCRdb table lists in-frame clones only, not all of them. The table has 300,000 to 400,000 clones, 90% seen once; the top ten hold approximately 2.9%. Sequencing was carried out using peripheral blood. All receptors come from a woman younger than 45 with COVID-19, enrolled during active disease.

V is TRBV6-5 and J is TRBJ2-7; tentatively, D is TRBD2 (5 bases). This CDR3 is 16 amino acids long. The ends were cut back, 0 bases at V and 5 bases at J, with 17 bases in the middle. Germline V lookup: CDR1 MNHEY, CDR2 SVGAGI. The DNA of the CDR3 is TGTGCCAGCAGTTACTCGGTGCTGACGGGGAGCCACGAGCAGTACTTC. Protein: CASSYSVLTGSHEQYF.

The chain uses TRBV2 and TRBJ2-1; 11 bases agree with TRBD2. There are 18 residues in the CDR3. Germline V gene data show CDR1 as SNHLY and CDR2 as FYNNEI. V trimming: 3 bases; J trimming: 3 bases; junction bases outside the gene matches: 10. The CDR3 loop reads CASSEVGLAGGFYNEQFF. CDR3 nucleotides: TGTGCCAGCAGTGAGGTAGGGCTAGCGGGGGGTTTCTACAATGAGCAGTTCTTC.

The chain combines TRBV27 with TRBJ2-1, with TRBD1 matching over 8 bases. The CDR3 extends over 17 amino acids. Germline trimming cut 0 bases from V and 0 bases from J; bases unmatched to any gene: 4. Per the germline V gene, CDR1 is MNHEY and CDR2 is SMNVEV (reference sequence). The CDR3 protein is CASSLSMGQVSYNEQFF. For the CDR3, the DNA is TGTGCCAGCAGTTTATCAATGGGACAGGTCTCCTACAATGAGCAGTTCTTC.

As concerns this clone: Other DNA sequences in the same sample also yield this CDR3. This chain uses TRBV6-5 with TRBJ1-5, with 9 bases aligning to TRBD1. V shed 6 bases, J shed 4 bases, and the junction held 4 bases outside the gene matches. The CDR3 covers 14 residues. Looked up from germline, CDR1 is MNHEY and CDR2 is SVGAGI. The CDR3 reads CASSPDRGNQPQHF. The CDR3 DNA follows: TGTGCCAGCAGCCCGGACAGGGGAAATCAGCCCCAGCATTTT.

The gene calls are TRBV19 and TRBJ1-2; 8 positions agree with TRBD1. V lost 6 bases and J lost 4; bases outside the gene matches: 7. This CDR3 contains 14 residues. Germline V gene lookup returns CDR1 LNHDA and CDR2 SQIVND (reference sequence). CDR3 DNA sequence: TGTGCCAGTAGGACAGGGGATCAGCGCTATGGCTACACCTTC. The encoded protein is CASRTGDQRYGYTF.

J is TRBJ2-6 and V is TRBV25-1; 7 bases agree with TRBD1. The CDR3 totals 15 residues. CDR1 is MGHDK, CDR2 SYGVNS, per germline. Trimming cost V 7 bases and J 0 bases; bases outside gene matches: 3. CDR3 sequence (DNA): TGTGCCAGCAAAACAGGGGTCTCTGGGGCCAACGTCCTGACTTTC. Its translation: CASKTGVSGANVLTF. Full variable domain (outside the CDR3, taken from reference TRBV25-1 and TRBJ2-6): EADIYQTPRYLVIGTGKKITLECSQTMGHDKMYWYQQDPGMELHLIHYSYGVNSTEKGDLSSESTVSRIRTEHFPLTLESARPSHTSQYLCASKTGVSGANVLTFGAGSRLTVL.

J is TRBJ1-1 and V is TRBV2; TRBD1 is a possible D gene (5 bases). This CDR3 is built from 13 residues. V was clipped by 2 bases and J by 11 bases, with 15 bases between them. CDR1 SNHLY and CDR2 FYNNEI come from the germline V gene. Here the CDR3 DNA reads TGTGCCAGCAGTGAACACGGGGGATTGGTGGCTTTCTTT. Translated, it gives CASSEHGGLVAFF.

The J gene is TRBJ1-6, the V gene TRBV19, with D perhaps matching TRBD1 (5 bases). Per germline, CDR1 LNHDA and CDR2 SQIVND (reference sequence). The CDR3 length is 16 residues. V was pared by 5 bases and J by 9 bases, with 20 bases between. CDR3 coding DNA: TGTGCCAGTAGTTCGAACTCCGGGACCGGGGGTTCACCCCTCCACTTT. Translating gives CASSSNSGTGGSPLHF.

CDR3 sequence: CASRYQGASGYTF. Here the CDR3 DNA reads TGTGCCAGCAGGTATCAGGGGGCTAGTGGCTACACCTTC. The J gene is TRBJ1-2, the V gene TRBV27, with TRBD1 matching over 8 bases. Germline CDR1 is MNHEY and CDR2 is SMNVEV (reference sequence). Unmatched junction bases numbered 7, after V lost 6 bases and J lost 7 bases. CDR3 length: 13 amino acids.

CDR3 region: CASSWDSQETQYF. The CDR3, as DNA: TGTGCCAGCAGTTGGGACAGCCAAGAGACCCAGTACTTC. The chain employs TRBV12-3 or TRBV12-4 and TRBJ2-5; 7 bases line up with TRBD1. The CDR3 runs to 13 residues. Losses at the gene ends were 4 bases for V and 1 base for J; bases not matched to a gene: 0.

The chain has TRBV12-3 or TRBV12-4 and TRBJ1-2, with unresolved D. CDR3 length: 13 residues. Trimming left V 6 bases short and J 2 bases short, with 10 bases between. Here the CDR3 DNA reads TGTGCCAGCAGACCAGGCATAAACTATGGCTACACCTTC. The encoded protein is CASRPGINYGYTF.

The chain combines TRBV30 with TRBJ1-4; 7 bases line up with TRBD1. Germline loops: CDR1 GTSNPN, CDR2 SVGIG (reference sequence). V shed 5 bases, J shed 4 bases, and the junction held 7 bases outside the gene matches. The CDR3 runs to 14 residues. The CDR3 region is CAWALDRNNEKLFF. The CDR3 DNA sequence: TGTGCCTGGGCCCTGGACAGGAATAATGAAAAACTGTTTTTT.

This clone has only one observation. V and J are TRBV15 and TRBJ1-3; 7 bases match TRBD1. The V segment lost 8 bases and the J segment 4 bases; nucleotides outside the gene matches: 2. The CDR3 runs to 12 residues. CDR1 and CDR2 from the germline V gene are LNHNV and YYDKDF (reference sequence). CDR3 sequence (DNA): TGTGCCACCCAGGGGGACGGAAACACCATATATTTT. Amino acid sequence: CATQGDGNTIYF.

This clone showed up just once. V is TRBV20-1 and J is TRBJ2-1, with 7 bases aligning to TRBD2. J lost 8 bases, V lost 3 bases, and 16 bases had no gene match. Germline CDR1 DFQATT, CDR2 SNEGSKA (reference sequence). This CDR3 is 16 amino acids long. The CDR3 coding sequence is TGCAGTGCTAGTCCTAATCGAGCGGGAAGGGTCGATGAGCAGTTCTTC. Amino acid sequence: CSASPNRAGRVDEQFF.

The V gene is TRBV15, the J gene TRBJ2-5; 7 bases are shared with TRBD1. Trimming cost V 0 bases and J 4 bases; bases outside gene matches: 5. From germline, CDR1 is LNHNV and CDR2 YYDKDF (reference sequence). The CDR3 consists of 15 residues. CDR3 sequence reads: CATSREVAGGETQYF. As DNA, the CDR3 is TGTGCCACCAGCAGAGAGGTGGCAGGGGGAGAGACCCAGTACTTC. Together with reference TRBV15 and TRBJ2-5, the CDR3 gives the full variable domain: DAMVIQNPRYQVTQFGKPVTLSCSQTLNHNVMYWYQQKSSQAPKLLFHYYDKDFNNEADTPDNFQSRRPNTSFCFLDIRSPGLGDTAMYLCATSREVAGGETQYFGPGTRLLVL.

The CDR3, as DNA: TGTGCCAGCAGCTTGGACAGGGCCACAGATACGCAGTATTTT. Encoded protein: CASSLDRATDTQYF. The rearrangement uses TRBV7-6 and TRBJ2-3; 8 bases are a match to TRBD1. V trimming: 3 bases; J trimming: 2 bases; junction bases outside the gene matches: 1. This CDR3 is 14 amino acids long. CDR1 is SGHVS and CDR2 is FNYEAQ in the germline V gene.

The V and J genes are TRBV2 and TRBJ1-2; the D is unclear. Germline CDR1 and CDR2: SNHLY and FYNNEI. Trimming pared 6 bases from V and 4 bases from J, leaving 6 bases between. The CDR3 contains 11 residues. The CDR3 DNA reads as TGTGCCAGCAGGCAGTTCTATGGCTACACCTTC. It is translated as CASRQFYGYTF.

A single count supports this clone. The chain's CDR3 is CASSLGANNSPLHF. In DNA form, the CDR3 reads TGCGCCAGCAGCTTGGGGGCCAATAATTCACCCCTCCACTTT. The rearrangement links TRBV5-1 to TRBJ1-6; D is undetermined. This CDR3 has 14 residues. V lost 0 bases and J lost 5, with 6 bases in between. CDR1 is SGHRS and CDR2 is YFSETQ in the germline V gene. The variable domain in full, with the rest retrieved from reference TRBV5-1 and TRBJ1-6, is KAGVTQTPRYLIKTRGQQVTLSCSPISGHRSVSWYQQTPGQGLQFLFEYFSETQRNKGNFPGRFSGRQFSNSRSEMNVSTLELGDSALYLCASSLGANNSPLHFGNGTRLTVT.

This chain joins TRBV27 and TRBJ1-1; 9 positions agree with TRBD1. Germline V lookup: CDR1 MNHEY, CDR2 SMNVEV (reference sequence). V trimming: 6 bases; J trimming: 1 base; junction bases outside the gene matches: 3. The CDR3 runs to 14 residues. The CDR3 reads CASRVQGANTEAFF. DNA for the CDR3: TGTGCCAGCAGAGTACAGGGGGCGAACACTGAAGCTTTCTTT.

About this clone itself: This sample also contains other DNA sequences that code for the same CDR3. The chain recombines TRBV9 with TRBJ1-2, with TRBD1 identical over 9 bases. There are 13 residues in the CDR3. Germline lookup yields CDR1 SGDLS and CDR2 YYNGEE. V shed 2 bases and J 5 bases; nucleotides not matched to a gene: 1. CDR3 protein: CASSVGTGYGYTF. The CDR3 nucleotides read TGTGCCAGCAGCGTCGGGACAGGGTATGGCTACACCTTC.

The CDR3, as DNA: TGTGCCAGTAGTATAGGGACAGGGACCTTTAGCAATCAGCCCCAGCATTTT. Amino acids: CASSIGTGTFSNQPQHF. The chain couples TRBV19 to TRBJ1-5, with 8 bases lining up with TRBD1. The V gene's germline CDR1 is LNHDA and CDR2 SQIVND (reference sequence). J gave up 0 bases and V 1 base, and 5 bases lay outside the gene matches. This CDR3 comprises 17 residues. The full variable domain, rest sourced from reference TRBV19 and TRBJ1-5, is DGGITQSPKYLFRKEGQNVTLSCEQNLNHDAMYWYRQDPGQGLRLIYYSQIVNDFQKGDIAEGYSVSREKKESFPLTVTSAQKNPTAFYLCASSIGTGTFSNQPQHFGDGTRLSIL.

The chain's CDR3 is CASSLTAEGSYNEQFF. DNA of the CDR3: TGTGCCAGCAGTTTAACAGCGGAAGGCTCCTACAATGAGCAGTTCTTC. The chain has TRBV28 and TRBJ2-1; D might be TRBD2 (5 bases). The CDR3 runs to 16 residues. Germline loops: CDR1 MDHEN, CDR2 SYDVKM. V was trimmed by 2 bases and J by 0 bases, leaving 11 bases between them.